These 29 T cell receptor beta chains were all obtained from the same sample, sequenced in a study of cytomegalovirus exposure and HLA in healthy donors (dated 2017 in TCRdb). The library was produced with the immunoSEQ multiplex PCR assay. For the multiplex PCR, a mixture combining 60 forward primers for TCR Vbeta segments and 13 reverse primers for TCR Jbeta segments was used. TCRdb obtained this table from immuneACCESS and retained in-frame rearrangements with V and J assigned. These tables miss some clones; where compared with another copy, unresolved V genes account for less than half of the shortfall, and the remainder is unexplained. The sample yields about 180,000 clones; 60% to 80% were counted once. Nearly 6.5% of the sample is taken by the ten largest. The sequenced material came from PBMCs. Source of these receptors: a man between 35 and 55 years old in good health and CMV-seropositive.

This chain joins TRBV5-1 and TRBJ1-5, with D possibly being TRBD1 (5 bases). The V and J ends lost 0 bases and 3 bases respectively, with 10 bases between them. The length of the CDR3 is 15 residues. The germline CDR1 and CDR2 sequences are SGHRS and YFSETQ. The CDR3 protein is CASSLGAGPNQPQHF. The CDR3 DNA follows: TGCGCCAGCAGCTTGGGGGCAGGGCCCAATCAGCCCCAGCATTTT.

About this clone: The junction differs from germline at one of its ends, possibly a read error. The chain has TRBV2 and TRBJ2-6; tentative D call: TRBD2 (6 bases). Germline values: CDR1 SNHLY, CDR2 FYNNEI. This CDR3 region has 16 residues. This CDR3 is CASRTEGRAGANGLTF. CDR3 sequence (DNA): TGTGCCAGCAGGACGGAGGGTAGGGCTGGGGCCAACGGCCTGACTTTC.

V usage is TRBV5-8 and J usage is TRBJ1-5; D is uncertain. Between the trimmed V and J ends, which lost 0 bases and 0 bases, there was a span of 7 bases. This CDR3 has 15 residues. CDR1 and CDR2 from the germline V gene are SGHTS and YDEGEE. The CDR3 nucleotides read TGTGCCAGCAGCTTGGTGGGCGTTAGCAATCAGCCCCAGCATTTT. It translates to CASSLVGVSNQPQHF.

The J gene is TRBJ1-1, the V gene TRBV5-5; 9 bases fit TRBD1. Germline assignment: CDR1 SGHKS and CDR2 YYEKEE (reference sequence). This CDR3 spans 13 amino acids. With V trimmed by 4 bases and J by 5 bases, 3 bases remained unmatched. The CDR3 coding sequence is TGTGCCAGCAGCGCGGACAGGGGAACTGAAGCTTTCTTT. Its translation is CASSADRGTEAFF.

The chain uses TRBV5-1 and TRBJ2-5; 7 nucleotides match TRBD2. The germline gives CDR1 SGHRS, CDR2 YFSETQ. The CDR3 spans 13 residues. V gave up 4 bases and J gave up 5 bases; unmatched junction bases: 5. The CDR3, as DNA: TGCGCCAGCAGCAATAGCGGGCCTGAGACCCAGTACTTC. It yields the protein CASSNSGPETQYF.

V usage is TRBV14 and J usage is TRBJ2-1; tentative D call: TRBD2 (5 bases). Germline CDR1 SGHDN, CDR2 FVKESK. V lost 4 bases and J lost 0, with 16 bases in between. The CDR3 totals 17 residues. This CDR3 is CASSPIFSASSYNEQFF. CDR3 nucleotides: TGTGCCAGCAGCCCAATATTTAGCGCGAGCTCCTACAATGAGCAGTTCTTC. The variable domain in full, completed from reference TRBV14 and TRBJ2-1, reads EAGVTQFPSHSVIEKGQTVTLRCDPISGHDNLYWYRRVMGKEIKFLLHFVKESKQDESGMPNNRFLAERTGGTYSTLKVQPAELEDSGVYFCASSPIFSASSYNEQFFGPGTRLTVL.

The chain carries TRBV4-1 and TRBJ2-7, with TRBD2 matching over 8 bases. CDR3 size: 17 residues. Per germline, CDR1 MGHRA and CDR2 YSYEKL. V trimming: 1 base; J trimming: 6 bases; junction bases outside the gene matches: 14. CDR3 sequence (DNA): TGCGCCAGCAGCCAAGGGTTCCCTTTAGCGGGAAGGGGCGAGCAGTACTTC. This encodes CASSQGFPLAGRGEQYF.

The rearrangement joins TRBV11-3 to TRBJ2-5; 7 positions match TRBD2. J gave up 1 base and V 6 bases, and 2 bases lay outside the gene matches. In germline, CDR1 is SGHNT, CDR2 YENEEA. The CDR3 has 13 amino acids. CDR3 residues: CASRREPQETQYF. The CDR3 region has the DNA TGTGCCAGCAGGCGGGAGCCCCAAGAGACCCAGTACTTC.

The CDR3 region is CAISESVSSYNEQFF. As DNA, the CDR3 is TGTGCCATCAGTGAGTCTGTTAGCTCCTACAATGAGCAGTTCTTC. This chain uses TRBV10-3 with TRBJ2-1; D unresolved. Per germline, CDR1 ENHRY and CDR2 SYGVKD. V shed 0 bases and J shed 0 bases, with 6 bases lying between them. The CDR3 is 15 amino acids.

The rearrangement joins TRBV6-1 to TRBJ1-5; weak D call: TRBD1 (6 bases). This CDR3 has 18 residues. Germline CDR1 reads MNHNS; CDR2 reads SASEGT. V gave up 3 bases and J gave up 3 bases, with 21 bases separating them. This CDR3 reads CASSDRPGPQGLNQPQHF. In DNA, the CDR3 is TGTGCCAGCAGTGATAGGCCCGGGCCACAGGGCCTCAATCAGCCCCAGCATTTT.

The chain carries TRBV11-2 and TRBJ2-5; D call uncertain. The end of the DNA is better explained by TRBJ2-7, so the J call may be wrong. Looked up from germline, CDR1 is SGHAT and CDR2 is FQNNGV. CDR3 size: 14 residues. The chain's CDR3 is CASSLGFSSYEQYF. CDR3 in DNA: TGTGCCAGCAGCTTAGGATTTAGTTCCTACGAGCAGTACTTC.

The chain employs TRBV11-3 and TRBJ2-6; no clear D. The CDR3 consists of 15 residues. V was shortened by 5 bases and J by 5 bases, with 13 bases between the two germline ends. From germline, CDR1 is SGHNT and CDR2 YENEEA. In DNA form, the CDR3 reads TGTGCCAGCAGCCCATCGGTGTCTCGGGCCAACGTCCTGACTTTC. It is translated as CASSPSVSRANVLTF.

The V gene is TRBV7-9, the J gene TRBJ1-2; unclear D gene. Germline V gene sequence: CDR1 SEHNR, CDR2 FQNEAQ (reference sequence). Trimming took off 5 bases at V and 3 bases at J, with 13 bases between the two ends. The CDR3 covers 14 residues. CDR3 in DNA: TGTGCCAGCAGCCATATTAATTGGCACTATGGCTACACCTTC. Translated: CASSHINWHYGYTF. Using reference TRBV7-9 and TRBJ1-2 for the parts outside the CDR3, the full variable domain is DTGVSQNPRHKITKRGQNVTFRCDPISEHNRLYWYRQTLGQGPEFLTYFQNEAQLEKSRLLSDRFSAERPKGSFSTLEIQRTEQGDSAMYLCASSHINWHYGYTFGSGTRLTVV.

This chain links TRBV11-2 with TRBJ2-7; unclear D gene. V was pared by 5 bases and J by 0 bases, with 11 bases between. Germline-derived CDR1 and CDR2 are SGHAT and FQNNGV. The CDR3 runs to 14 residues. CDR3 loop: CASSPRHGSYEQYF. In DNA, the CDR3 is TGTGCCAGCAGCCCCCGACACGGCTCCTACGAGCAGTACTTC.

The chain recombines TRBV7-9 with TRBJ2-7, with 9 bases identical to TRBD2. Germline V gene sequence: CDR1 SEHNR, CDR2 FQNEAQ (reference sequence). This CDR3 has 15 amino acids. Germline trimming cut 0 bases from V and 5 bases from J; bases unmatched to any gene: 5. The DNA for the CDR3 is TGTGCCAGCAGCTTAGCAAGGGGACTAGCACACGAGCAGTACTTC. Translated, it gives CASSLARGLAHEQYF.

The CDR3 here is CASSSGQAEFF. For the CDR3, the DNA is TGTGCCAGCAGCTCGGGACAGGCGGAGTTCTTC. The chain carries TRBV7-9 and TRBJ2-1; 8 bases line up with TRBD1. Trimming cost V 4 bases and J 14 bases; bases outside gene matches: 4. This CDR3 contains 11 residues. Germline CDR1 and CDR2: SEHNR and FQNEAQ (reference sequence).

This chain uses TRBV27 with TRBJ1-1; D unclear. V lost 3 bases and J 6 bases, leaving 11 bases between the germline ends. CDR1 is MNHEY, CDR2 SMNVEV, per germline (reference sequence). There are 13 residues in the CDR3. The CDR3, as DNA: TGTGCCAGCAGTTTTCCCGGGAGCCCTGAAGCTTTCTTT. Its translation: CASSFPGSPEAFF.

CDR3 nucleotide sequence: TGCGCCAGCAGCTCCGGACTAGCGGGATTTGAGACCCAGTACTTC. It translates to CASSSGLAGFETQYF. The chain couples TRBV5-1 to TRBJ2-5; TRBD2 agrees at 12 bases. The CDR3 has 15 residues. Germline V CDR1 and CDR2: SGHRS, YFSETQ. With 3 bases clipped from V and 5 bases from J, the junction kept 5 bases outside the gene matches.

V usage is TRBV5-4 and J usage is TRBJ2-1; a possible D gene is TRBD2 (6 bases). Germline CDR1 reads SGHNT; CDR2 reads YYREEE (reference sequence). Trimming cost V 1 base and J 9 bases, with 11 bases left between them. The CDR3 contains 13 residues. The CDR3 coding sequence is TGTGCCAGCAGCTTGATTCTAGCGCCTGAGCAGTTCTTC. This codes for CASSLILAPEQFF.

The CDR3 DNA reads as TGCGCCAGCAGCTTGGGGGACAGGGACCGTGGCTACACCTTC. Translating it yields CASSLGDRDRGYTF. The chain combines TRBV5-1 with TRBJ1-2, with 9 positions matching TRBD1. The CDR3 is 14 residues long. Germline V gene data show CDR1 as SGHRS and CDR2 as YFSETQ. Trimming cost V 0 bases and J 7 bases; bases outside gene matches: 4.

The chain recombines TRBV19 with TRBJ1-1; TRBD1 is a possible D gene (6 bases). V lost 8 bases and J lost 8, with 15 bases in between. Germline assignment: CDR1 LNHDA and CDR2 SQIVND (reference sequence). The CDR3 covers 12 residues. CDR3 amino acids: CASRLRTEEAFF. In nucleotides, the CDR3 is TGTGCCAGTCGACTACGGACAGAAGAAGCTTTCTTT.

The chain recombines TRBV7-9 with TRBJ1-1; possible D gene TRBD1, 5 bases. Germline assignment: CDR1 SEHNR and CDR2 FQNEAQ (reference sequence). The V and J ends lost 0 bases and 1 base respectively, with 15 bases between them. The CDR3 contains 17 residues. CDR3 nucleotide sequence: TGTGCCAGCAGCTTAGCTCTAGGGCAGGGCACGAACACTGAAGCTTTCTTT. It codes for CASSLALGQGTNTEAFF.

The chain recombines TRBV10-3 with TRBJ2-7, with 9 bases fitting TRBD1. V shed 2 bases and J 2 bases; nucleotides not matched to a gene: 13. CDR1 is ENHRY and CDR2 is SYGVKD in the germline V gene. The CDR3 spans 18 residues. CDR3 coding DNA: TGTGCCATCAGTGAGATGGGGGGACAGGGCCAGACCCCCTACGAGCAGTACTTC. Its translation: CAISEMGGQGQTPYEQYF.

As regards this clone: Distinct nucleotide sequences in the sample also encode this CDR3. This chain joins TRBV5-1 and TRBJ1-4; 7 bases line up with TRBD1. Germline CDR1 is SGHRS and CDR2 is YFSETQ. Unmatched junction bases numbered 1, after V lost 2 bases and J lost 3 bases. CDR3 length equals 14 residues. The CDR3 DNA reads as TGCGCCAGCAGCTTAGGGACAGCTAATGAAAAACTGTTTTTT. Protein product: CASSLGTANEKLFF.

The CDR3 spells CASSGRAGGTDTQYF. In DNA form, the CDR3 reads TGTGCCAGCAGCGGGAGGGCGGGAGGGACAGATACGCAGTATTTT. The rearrangement joins TRBV9 to TRBJ2-3, with TRBD2 matching over 9 bases. The germline CDR1 and CDR2 sequences are SGDLS and YYNGEE. This CDR3 has 15 residues. Unmatched junction bases numbered 5, after V lost 3 bases and J lost 3 bases.

About this clone itself: Other DNA sequences from this sample encode an identical CDR3 as well. This sequence joins TRBV5-1 and TRBJ2-5; TRBD2 matches 7 bases. Per the germline V gene, CDR1 is SGHRS and CDR2 is YFSETQ. This CDR3 is 14 amino acids long. The junction had 3 bases not matched to a gene; V was cut back by 0 bases and J by 4 bases. This chain's CDR3 is CASSLAGGRETQYF. CDR3 nucleotide sequence: TGCGCCAGCAGCTTGGCCGGCGGGAGAGAGACCCAGTACTTC.

The V gene is TRBV10-3, the J gene TRBJ1-5, with 7 bases fitting TRBD1. V lost 2 bases and J lost 2; bases outside the gene matches: 3. Germline assignment: CDR1 ENHRY and CDR2 SYGVKD. The CDR3 is 15 amino acids. CDR3 region: CAISEQGGGNQPQHF. CDR3 bases: TGTGCCATCAGTGAGCAGGGGGGCGGCAATCAGCCCCAGCATTTT.

This clone is medium-sized by share. V is TRBV5-8 and J is TRBJ2-7; D not certain. V shed 0 bases and J shed 0 bases, with 10 bases lying between them. The CDR3 runs to 15 residues. From germline, CDR1 is SGHTS and CDR2 YDEGEE. In DNA, the CDR3 is TGTGCCAGCAGCTTGGGCGTAGCAGCCTCCTACGAGCAGTACTTC. This sequence encodes CASSLGVAASYEQYF.

The chain recombines TRBV5-6 with TRBJ1-2, with 10 bases identical to TRBD1. The CDR3 loop spans 15 amino acids. V trimming: 3 bases; J trimming: 8 bases; junction bases outside the gene matches: 10. The germline CDR1 and CDR2 sequences are SGHDT and YYEEEE. CDR3 sequence (DNA): TGTGCCAGCAGCTGGGGACAGGGGATAACATGGGGCTACACCTTC. Protein product: CASSWGQGITWGYTF.